This is a list of T cell receptor beta chains from one sample in a study of blood T cell repertoires in COVID-19. The protocol was immunoSEQ multiplex PCR, while the TCRdb copy is restricted to in-frame clones and leaves out a portion. The data show roughly 200,000 clones, about 82% seen once. Specimen: PBMCs or T cells enriched from blood (not recorded which). The receptors stem from a woman aged 25-40 years who had recovered from COVID-19. Both conserved end residues are part of each CDR3. Each record gives: V gene, J gene, D gene, clone size, CDR3 DNA, CDR3 protein. A D gene is named only where the DNA matches it firmly. Clone sizes are given selectively: once, few, many, or a class where the clone is expanded.

TRBV5-1	TRBJ1-1	TRBD1	-	TGCGCCAGCAGCTTTGGGCGGACAGGGGAGAACACTGAAGCTTTCTTT	CASSFGRTGENTEAFF
TRBV7-3	TRBJ2-3	-	-	TGTGCCAGCAGCCCGTTCACAGATACGCAGTATTTT	CASSPFTDTQYF
TRBV6-2/TRBV6-3	TRBJ2-5	-	-	TGTGCCAGCAGCCATGGGACTTCTACAGAGACCCAGTACTTC	CASSHGTSTETQYF
TRBV19	TRBJ1-1	-	-	TGTGCCACCCAGGTTGGCCATTTCACTGAAGCTTTCTTT	CATQVGHFTEAFF
TRBV15	TRBJ1-3	-	once	TGTGCCACCAGCAGAGACAAAGACAACTCTGGAAACACCATATATTTT	CATSRDKDNSGNTIYF
TRBV28	TRBJ2-7	TRBD1	-	TGTGCCAGCAGTACACAGGGGGCGGTTTCTTTCGTCGAGCAGTACTTC	CASSTQGAVSFVEQYF
TRBV5-4	TRBJ2-7	TRBD1	-	TGTGCCAGCAGCTTGGGGGACAGCTCCTACGAGCAGTACTTC	CASSLGDSSYEQYF
TRBV15	TRBJ2-7	TRBD1	-	TGTGCCACCAGCAGAGTACCCGGGACAGCAGATCGCCAAACCTACGAGCAGTACTTC	CATSRVPGTADRQTYEQYF
TRBV10-3	TRBJ2-7	-	few	TGTGCCATCAGTTCCGCTGACTCTACCTACGAGCAGTACTTC	CAISSADSTYEQYF
TRBV27	TRBJ2-3	-	-	TGTGCCAGCAGTTTCTTCCCGACAAATACGCAGTATTTT	CASSFFPTNTQYF
TRBV19	TRBJ2-1	TRBD2	-	TGTGCCAGTAGTATAGGCTGGACTAGCGGCTCCTACAATGAGCAGTTCTTC	CASSIGWTSGSYNEQFF
TRBV11-2	TRBJ1-1	-	-	TGTGCCAGCAGCTTAGACTCCACTGAAGCTTTCTTT	CASSLDSTEAFF
TRBV6-5	TRBJ1-2	-	-	TGTGCCAGCAGTTCGGCAGGCCAGGATGGCTACACCTTC	CASSSAGQDGYTF
TRBV10-3	TRBJ2-4	-	-	TGTGCCACACAAGGGGTGTTAGCCAAAAACATTCAGTACTTC	CATQGVLAKNIQYF
TRBV25-1	TRBJ2-3	TRBD2	-	TGTGCCAGCAGTAGCTCCGGGACTAGCGGGAGCGGTACGCAGTATTTT	CASSSSGTSGSGTQYF
TRBV3-1/TRBV3-2	TRBJ2-7	-	-	TGTGCCAGCAGCTCCCGGTCCTCTGGCGAGCAGTACTTC	CASSSRSSGEQYF
TRBV28	TRBJ2-5	TRBD1	once	TGTGCCAGCAGTTTTGAAGGGGGACAGGAGACCCAGTACTTC	CASSFEGGQETQYF
TRBV29-1	TRBJ2-1	-	-	TGCAGCGTTGAGCTCGACTCGGGGGACAATGAGCAGTTCTTC	CSVELDSGDNEQFF
TRBV5-1	TRBJ2-1	TRBD1	-	TGCGCCAGCAGCTTACTAAACCGGGACAGGGGCAATGAGCAGTTCTTC	CASSLLNRDRGNEQFF
TRBV5-4	TRBJ1-1	-	-	TGTGCCAGCAGCATAACAGGGAACACTGAAGCTTTCTTT	CASSITGNTEAFF
TRBV23-1	TRBJ2-1	TRBD1	-	TGCGCCAGCAGGAAAGGGGGCCGAGAGTTCTTC	CASRKGGREFF
TRBV10-3	TRBJ1-1	TRBD1	-	TGTGCCATCCGACGGGACAGGGACACTGAAGCTTTCTTT	CAIRRDRDTEAFF
TRBV2	TRBJ2-7	TRBD2	once	TGTGCCAGCAGCGGACTAGCGGATAACGAGCAGTACTTC	CASSGLADNEQYF
TRBV13	TRBJ1-2	TRBD1	-	TGTGCCAGCAGCGACAGGGCCCTGGCGGGCTACACCTTC	CASSDRALAGYTF